The subject of this entry is one TCR beta chain. Its antigen is not identified. Generated by immunoSEQ multiplex PCR, the TCRdb table keeps only in-frame clones and is missing some. The sample consists of around 110,000 clones, roughly nine tenths of them appearing once. There are 16 residues in the CDR3. Germline lookup yields CDR1 LNHNV and CDR2 YYDKDF (reference sequence). V lost 0 bases and J 4 bases, leaving 13 bases between the germline ends. This specimen belongs to a study of T cell responses to AZD1222 COVID-19 vaccine. Overall study findings and caveats: Compared with day 0, the breadth and depth of the Spike-specific TCR repertoire rose significantly after two doses of AZD1222. As reported, nearly half of all spike-specific TCRs target variant regions that are unmutated.

The chain couples TRBV15 to TRBJ1-3; the D gene is possibly TRBD1 (5 bases). This sequence originates from an adult in good health. Sequenced here: peripheral blood, sampled on day 0 of AZD1222 vaccination. The CDR3 protein is CATSRDDSYQGNTIYF. Here the CDR3 DNA reads TGTGCCACCAGCAGAGATGACAGCTATCAAGGAAACACCATATATTTT.